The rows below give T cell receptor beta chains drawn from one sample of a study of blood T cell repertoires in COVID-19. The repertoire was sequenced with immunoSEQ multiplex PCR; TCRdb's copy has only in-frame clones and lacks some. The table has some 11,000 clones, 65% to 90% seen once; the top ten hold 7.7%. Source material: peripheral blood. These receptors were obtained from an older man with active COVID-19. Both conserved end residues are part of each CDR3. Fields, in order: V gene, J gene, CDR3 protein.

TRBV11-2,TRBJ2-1,CASSLGTAKNEQFF
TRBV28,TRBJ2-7,CASSLWNRVISYEQYF
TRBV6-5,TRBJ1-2,CASRQGSFGYTF
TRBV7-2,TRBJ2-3,CASSPYSDTQYF
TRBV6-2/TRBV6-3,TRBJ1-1,CASSYRYGPGVLPEAFF
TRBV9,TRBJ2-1,CASTPGSSYNEQFF
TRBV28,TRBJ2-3,CASSLEKDTQYF
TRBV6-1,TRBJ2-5,CASSDWSRGETQYF
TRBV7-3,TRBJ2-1,CASSFGTHNEQFF
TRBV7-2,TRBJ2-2,CASSFGQGTGELFF
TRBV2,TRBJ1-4,CASTTTGNSNEKLFF
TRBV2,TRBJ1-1,CASRSGQKNTEAFF
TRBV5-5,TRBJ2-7,CASSPWAGAKPYEQYF
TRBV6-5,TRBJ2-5,CASSYGQTQETQYF
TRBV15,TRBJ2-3,CATSRSAGTASTDTQYF
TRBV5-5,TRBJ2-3,CASSLVRGADTQYF
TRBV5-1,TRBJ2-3,CASSLAPGLAASTDTQYF
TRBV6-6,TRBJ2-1,CASSYTTGLGEQFF
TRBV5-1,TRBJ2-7,CASSPRVPPEQYF
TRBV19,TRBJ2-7,CASSNRGTFTYEQYF
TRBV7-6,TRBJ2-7,CASSLAPASPYEQYF
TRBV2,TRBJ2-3,CASGRDRGPDTQYF
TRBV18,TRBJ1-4,CASSPDRADEKLFF
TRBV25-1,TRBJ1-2,CASSGRQPSYGYTF
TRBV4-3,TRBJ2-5,CASSQDSLQETQYF
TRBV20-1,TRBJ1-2,CSASEQGARGYTF
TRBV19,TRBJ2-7,CASSSPGGLYEQYF
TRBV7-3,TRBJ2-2,CASSRGSTGELFF
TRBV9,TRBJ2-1,CASSGLAGGRNEQFF
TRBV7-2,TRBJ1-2,CASSAQVNYGYTF
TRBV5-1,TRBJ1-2,CASSLSGQGDGYTF
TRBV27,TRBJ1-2,CASSFQGGGGYTF
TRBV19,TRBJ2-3,CASSIDQTRKSNTQYF
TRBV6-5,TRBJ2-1,CASSSLAGGPYNEQFF